The TCR beta chain described here comes from a study of vaccination effects on CD4 cells after COVID-19. Trimming removed 5 bases from V and 2 bases from J, with 18 bases in between. CDR1 and CDR2 from the germline V gene are SSHAT and FNYEAQ (reference sequence). The CDR3 has 16 amino acids. TCRdb's table, derived via immunoSEQ multiplex PCR, lists solely in-frame clones and lacks some. Found here are tens of thousands of clones, around 69% of them singletons; the top ten hold roughly 3.1%. Under the ViraFEST assay, PBMC were stimulated with viral peptide pools so that antigen-specific CD4+ T cells expanded. Sequencing was performed afterwards. Subsequent to less than eleven days of culture, CD4+ T cells were isolated. No vaccinee had earlier SARS-CoV-2 infection, and nucleocapsid antibodies were negative. Comment on this clone: What it recognizes is unknown.

The chain couples TRBV7-7 to TRBJ1-2; D might be TRBD1 (6 bases). This clonotype was sampled from a human donor who received a COVID-19 vaccine. Sequenced here: CD4+ T cells from PBMCs cultured with HCoV-NL63 spike peptides, sampled before COVID-19 vaccination. CDR3 sequence reads: CASSPTQPDRNYGYTF. The CDR3 DNA reads TGTGCCAGCAGCCCCACCCAGCCCGACAGGAACTATGGCTACACCTTC.